A selection of T cell receptor beta chains follows, all from one sample in a study of cytomegalovirus exposure and HLA in healthy donors. Here immunoSEQ multiplex PCR was the method, and the copy in TCRdb shows in-frame clones only, minus some. The repertoire includes about 96,000 clones, about 70% of them detected once, and roughly 3.2% sits in the top ten. The specimen was PBMCs. These receptors were collected from a female donor in good health and CMV-seropositive. Each CDR3 is given with its conserved first and last residue. A D gene is named only where the DNA matches it firmly. Clone size is not always given. Where it is, it says once, few, many or a class for expanded clones.

d_gene	v_gene	j_gene	abundance	CDR3nt	CDR3aa
TRBD1	TRBV7-2	TRBJ2-7	NA	TGTGCCAGCAGCTTAGACAGGGGAAGCTCCTACGAGCAGTACTTC	CASSLDRGSSYEQYF
TRBD2	TRBV7-3	TRBJ2-7	NA	TGTGCCAGCAGCCCTTCCCCGGGGGGTGGGGAGCAGTACTTC	CASSPSPGGGEQYF
NA	TRBV4-1	TRBJ1-5	NA	TGCGCCAGCAGCACAGCAAGTGGTAGCAATCAGCCCCAGCATTTT	CASSTASGSNQPQHF
TRBD2	TRBV29-1	TRBJ2-1	NA	TGCAGCGTTCTTACTAGCGGGAGCTCAATTCCTTCGTACAATGAGCAGTTCTTC	CSVLTSGSSIPSYNEQFF
NA	TRBV7-9	TRBJ2-2	NA	TGTGCCAGCAGCTCGACACGGGGGTCGAACACCGGGGAGCTGTTTTTT	CASSSTRGSNTGELFF
TRBD2	TRBV2	TRBJ2-1	NA	TGTGCCAGCAGTCCTAGCGGCTCCTACAATGAGCAGTTCTTC	CASSPSGSYNEQFF
TRBD1	TRBV28	TRBJ1-2	NA	TGTGCCAGTATAGGACAGGGGGGTGGAGAAGGCTACACCTTC	CASIGQGGGEGYTF
NA	TRBV28	TRBJ1-2	NA	TGTGCCAGCAGTTTATATCAGGGGAGGGACTATGGCTACACCTTC	CASSLYQGRDYGYTF
TRBD1	TRBV30	TRBJ1-5	few	TGTGCCTGGAGTGTGACAGGGGCGGGACAGCCCCAGCATTTT	CAWSVTGAGQPQHF
NA	TRBV5-4	TRBJ1-3	NA	TGTGCCAGCAGCTCGCCCTCAAGCCCCTCTGGAAACACCATATATTTT	CASSSPSSPSGNTIYF
TRBD1	TRBV10-3	TRBJ2-7	few	TGTGCCATCAGTGGTGGGACAGGTTCCTACGAGCAGTACTTC	CAISGGTGSYEQYF
NA	TRBV28	TRBJ1-2	NA	TGTGCCAGCAGCCAGTACGTCTATGGCTACACCTTC	CASSQYVYGYTF
NA	TRBV6-4	TRBJ2-7	NA	TGTGCCAGCAGTGACCCCGGCGGAACCTACGAGCAGTACTTC	CASSDPGGTYEQYF
TRBD1	TRBV19	TRBJ1-5	NA	TGTGCCAGTTCGGACAGGGCAGCTCAGCCCCAGCATTTT	CASSDRAAQPQHF
TRBD2	TRBV15	TRBJ2-5	NA	TGTGCCACCAGCCTCCCCCGGGGCGGGGGAGGTGAGACCCAGTACTTC	CATSLPRGGGGETQYF
NA	TRBV4-1	TRBJ1-2	few	TGCGCCAGCAGCAGGGAACAGGACCATGGCTACACCTTC	CASSREQDHGYTF
NA	TRBV30	TRBJ1-4	NA	TGTGCCTGGAGAAGCGACCGGGGGGATGAAAAACTGTTTTTT	CAWRSDRGDEKLFF
NA	TRBV5-1	TRBJ2-6	few	TGCGCCAGCAGCTGGGGCTACGCGGACGCCGTCCTGACTTTC	CASSWGYADAVLTF
NA	TRBV13	TRBJ1-1	few	TGTGCCAGCAGCCCTAGGGGCAGGACCACTAACACTGAAGCTTTCTTT	CASSPRGRTTNTEAFF
NA	TRBV7-2	TRBJ1-4	NA	TGTGCCAGCAGCTTGGGAGTGGCTAATGAAAAACTGTTTTTT	CASSLGVANEKLFF
TRBD1	TRBV6-5	TRBJ2-7	NA	TGTGCCAGCAGTTACGCCGACAGGGGGACCTACGAGCAGTACTTC	CASSYADRGTYEQYF
TRBD1	TRBV5-8	TRBJ1-2	few	TGTGCCAGCAGCCCGGGACAGGGGGCGCGGTATGGCTACACCTTC	CASSPGQGARYGYTF
NA	TRBV2	TRBJ1-5	NA	TGTGCCAGCAGGGAGAATCAGCCCCAGCATTTT	CASRENQPQHF
TRBD2	TRBV9	TRBJ2-3	once	TGTGCCAGCAGCGTAAGCGGGGGCACAGATACGCAGTATTTT	CASSVSGGTDTQYF
TRBD1	TRBV27	TRBJ2-7	NA	TGTGCCAGCAGTGATTACCGCGGGACAGGAGCCTACGAGCAGTACTTC	CASSDYRGTGAYEQYF
TRBD2	TRBV10-3	TRBJ2-2	NA	TGTGCCATCAGTGCAAGCGGGGGGGCCAACACCGGGGAGCTGTTTTTT	CAISASGGANTGELFF
NA	TRBV18	TRBJ1-1	NA	TGTGCCAGCTCACCAGGAAGCGGGGGGGGCACTGAAGCTTTCTTT	CASSPGSGGGTEAFF
TRBD1	TRBV10-3	TRBJ1-1	NA	TGTGCCATCAGTGAGTCGACAGGGTCTGTCTTCTTT	CAISESTGSVFF
TRBD2	TRBV4-1	TRBJ2-7	NA	TGCGCCAGCAGCTCCCAGGCGGCGGGAGTGGGCTACGAGCAGTACTTC	CASSSQAAGVGYEQYF
NA	TRBV5-1	TRBJ1-1	NA	TGCGCCAGCAGCCCCACAGGGTACACTGAAGCTTTCTTT	CASSPTGYTEAFF
NA	TRBV4-1	TRBJ1-1	NA	TGCGCCAGCAGCGACGAGGGCCGGCGGCGGGCGGCTGAAGCTTTCTTT	CASSDEGRRRAAEAFF
TRBD2	TRBV28	TRBJ2-7	few	TGTGCCAGCAGTTGGGACTCGGCTAGCGGGGACGAGCAGTACTTC	CASSWDSASGDEQYF
NA	TRBV6-4	TRBJ2-1	NA	TGTGCCAGCAGTGCCTCCAGGGGCTCCTACAATGAGCAGTTCTTC	CASSASRGSYNEQFF
TRBD1	TRBV29-1	TRBJ2-2	NA	TGCAGCGTGGAACCGGGACAGGGGAACACCGGGGAGCTGTTTTTT	CSVEPGQGNTGELFF
TRBD2	TRBV7-2	TRBJ2-1	once	TGTGCCAGCAGCTCGGGGACTACCGAGCAGTTCTTC	CASSSGTTEQFF
NA	TRBV30	TRBJ1-5	NA	TGTGCCTGGAGGGGACTGTATAGCAATCAGCCCCAGCATTTT	CAWRGLYSNQPQHF
TRBD1	TRBV9	TRBJ2-2	NA	TGTGCCAGCAGCGTAGTGACAGGGGGGACCGGGGAGCTGTTTTTT	CASSVVTGGTGELFF
NA	TRBV4-3	TRBJ1-1	NA	TGCGCCAGCAGCCAAGACAGGGGTGGTGAAGCTTTCTTT	CASSQDRGGEAFF
NA	TRBV7-3	TRBJ2-7	NA	TGTGCCAGCTCGCGTCCCTACGAGCAGTACTTC	CASSRPYEQYF
NA	TRBV6-6	TRBJ1-1	NA	TGTGCCAGCATCAGGGCGGGACCGGGAAACACTGAAGCTTTCTTT	CASIRAGPGNTEAFF
NA	TRBV28	TRBJ1-3	NA	TGTGCCAGCAGTTCAGTCCCAGGGTCCGGAAACACCATATATTTT	CASSSVPGSGNTIYF
NA	TRBV13	TRBJ2-7	few	TGTGCCAGCAGCTTGGGGCCCGCCGACGAGCAGTACTTC	CASSLGPADEQYF
NA	TRBV6-5	TRBJ1-1	NA	TGTGCCAGCAGTGGGAGGGGCGAGAACACTGAAGCTTTCTTT	CASSGRGENTEAFF
TRBD1	TRBV11-1	TRBJ2-2	NA	TGTGCCAGCAGCCTCCGACAGGGGGGAGGCGGGGAGCTGTTTTTT	CASSLRQGGGGELFF
NA	TRBV7-8	TRBJ1-4	NA	TGTGCCAGCAGCTTAGGGGACATGAATGAAAAACTGTTTTTT	CASSLGDMNEKLFF
TRBD2	TRBV29-1	TRBJ2-3	NA	TGCAGCGTTGAACCTAGCGGGAGAGATACGCAGTATTTT	CSVEPSGRDTQYF
NA	TRBV21-1	TRBJ1-5	once	TGTGCCAGCAGCAATGGACAGGGGGTAGGTCAGCCCCAGCATTTT	CASSNGQGVGQPQHF
TRBD1	TRBV6-4	TRBJ2-2	NA	TGTGCCAGCAAGACCGGGACAGGGAACACCGGGGAGCTGTTTTTT	CASKTGTGNTGELFF
NA	TRBV5-1	TRBJ2-5	NA	TGCGCCAGCAGCTTGGCAGCGTATACAGGGTTGATAGAGACCCAGTACTTC	CASSLAAYTGLIETQYF
TRBD2	TRBV29-1	TRBJ2-1	NA	TGCAGCGTTGAACGCTTAGGGACTAGCGGGTCCTACAATGAGCAGTTCTTC	CSVERLGTSGSYNEQFF
NA	TRBV4-1	TRBJ2-6	few	TGCGCCAGCAGCCCCCAGACAGGGACTCATGGGGCCAACGTCCTGACTTTC	CASSPQTGTHGANVLTF
NA	TRBV25-1	TRBJ2-1	once	TGTGCCAGCAGTCCCAGGGGAGTAGGCAATGAGCAGTTCTTC	CASSPRGVGNEQFF
NA	TRBV1	TRBJ2-4	NA	TGCACCAGCAGCCAAGATAGGGGCGACAGGTCCAAAAACATTCAGTACTTC	CTSSQDRGDRSKNIQYF
TRBD1	TRBV6-6	TRBJ1-6	NA	TGTGCCAGCAGTTGGACAGGGAGTTTGGGGCAGTCACCCCTCCACTTT	CASSWTGSLGQSPLHF
NA	TRBV30	TRBJ2-7	NA	TGTGCCTGGAGTGTACGTCCAGGGGCCCCGTACGAGCAGTACTTC	CAWSVRPGAPYEQYF